This T cell receptor (beta chain) derives from a study of T cells in women clearing cervical HPV infection. There are 14 residues in the CDR3. Using immunoSEQ multiplex PCR, the repertoire was profiled, and TCRdb retains in-frame clones only, with some absent. The sample table sets out under 45,000 clones. Of note for this clone: Its cognate antigen is unknown. Sequence at one end of the junction differs from germline and may be a read error. From the germline J gene comes the end of the CDR3, since the read stops 3 residues before it.

Study-wide findings and caveats: CIN3+ cases had significantly higher TCR repertoire richness than controls, but evenness did not differ.

Sequenced: blood buffy coat. This sequence joins TRBV5-3 and TRBJ2-3; no clear D. TRBV5-3 is an ORF for which the function is uncertain. This clonotype was sampled from a woman aged 18-69 years with a cervical HPV16 infection that either progressed to CIN3+ or cleared (not recorded which). The CDR3 region is CARSLRPVTDAQYF. The sequenced part of the CDR3 DNA is TGTGCCAGAAGCTTAAGGCCCGTCACAGATGCG.